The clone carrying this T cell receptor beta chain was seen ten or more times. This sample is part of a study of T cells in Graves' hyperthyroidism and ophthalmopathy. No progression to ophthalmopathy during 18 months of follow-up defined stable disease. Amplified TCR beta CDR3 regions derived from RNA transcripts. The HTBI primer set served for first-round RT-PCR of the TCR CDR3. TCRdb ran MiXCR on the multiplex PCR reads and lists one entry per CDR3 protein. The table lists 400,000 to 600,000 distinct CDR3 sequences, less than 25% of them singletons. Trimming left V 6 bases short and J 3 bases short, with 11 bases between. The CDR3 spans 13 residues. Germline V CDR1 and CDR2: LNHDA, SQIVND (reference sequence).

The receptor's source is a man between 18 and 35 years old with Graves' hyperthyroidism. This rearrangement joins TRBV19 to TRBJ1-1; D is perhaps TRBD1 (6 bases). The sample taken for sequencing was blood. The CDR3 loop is CASSGQLDTEAFF. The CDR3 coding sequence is TGTGCCAGTAGCGGACAGCTTGACACTGAAGCTTTCTTT.